This T cell receptor beta chain was captured by sequencing in a study of blood T cell repertoires in COVID-19. The wider study: The origin of the acute and convalescent COVID-19 samples was the United States, Italy and Spain. PBMCs, B-cell-depleted T cells, or T cells were the source of the cDNA or gDNA that made up the material.

Authors' processing steps: Nucleated cell number was recorded as an estimate derived from reference gene primer amplification. Repertoires were generated with immunoSEQ multiplex PCR, while TCRdb's copy carries only in-frame clones and drops some. V, J and clone size reflect that table, while D and trimming were determined from the DNA. This repertoire shows approximately 74,000 clones, over 80% found once; its top ten account for approximately 2.4%. From germline, CDR1 is LGHDT and CDR2 YNNKEL (reference sequence). The CDR3 is 18 amino acids. Losses at the gene ends were 0 bases for V and 8 bases for J; bases not matched to a gene: 9.

This sequence originates from an elderly man with active or convalescent COVID-19. Sequenced sample: peripheral blood. The genes are TRBV3-1 (or the pseudogene TRBV3-2) and TRBJ2-1; 14 bases align to TRBD2. The CDR3 nucleotides are TGTGCCAGCAGCCAAGAAATAGGGACTAGCGGGAGTAAGTATGAGCAGTTCTTC. This encodes CASSQEIGTSGSKYEQFF.